This entry describes one TCR beta chain. The sample originates from a study of blood T cell repertoires in COVID-19. Original handling: The assay estimated nucleated cells by amplifying reference gene primers. Sequencing was performed with immunoSEQ multiplex PCR; in TCRdb, only in-frame clones are kept and a portion is missing. V and J calls and clone size are as listed in that table; D and trimming were resolved from the DNA. Among roughly 230,000 clones listed, over 80% were seen once. Sequencing used peripheral blood. This receptor was taken from a woman in her sixties or seventies with active or convalescent COVID-19.

CDR3 region: CAWKTSGSAYNEQFF. The CDR3 DNA reads TGTGCCTGGAAAACTAGCGGGAGCGCTTACAATGAGCAGTTCTTC. V and J are TRBV30 and TRBJ2-1, with 11 bases identical to TRBD2. Germline V gene sequence: CDR1 GTSNPN, CDR2 SVGIG (reference sequence). Germline trimming cut 4 bases from V and 4 bases from J; bases unmatched to any gene: 6. The CDR3 is 15 amino acids.